A single sample gave rise to the 4 T cell receptor beta chains below, sequenced in a study of cytotoxic CD8 clonotypes in ibrutinib-treated CLL. The table came from immunoSEQ multiplex PCR; TCRdb's copy has only in-frame clones and leaves some out. The table includes 250,000 to 350,000 clones, around 69% detected once. This material consisted of PBMCs, taken at disease progression, from a patient treated with ibrutinib. The receptors were sampled from a human donor with chronic lymphocytic leukemia.

The chain combines TRBV4-1 with TRBJ2-3; D may correspond to TRBD1 or TRBD2 (6 bases each). The V gene's germline CDR1 is MGHRA and CDR2 YSYEKL. The CDR3 covers 15 residues. V was trimmed by 4 bases and J by 0 bases, leaving 11 bases between them. This chain's CDR3 is CASSPRGLSTDTQYF. The CDR3 nucleotides read TGCGCCAGCAGCCCCAGGGGACTGAGCACAGATACGCAGTATTTT.

This clone was recorded a few times. The CDR3, as DNA: TGTGCCATCAGTGAGTCGAGGGGGATAGGGGGTTCACCCCTCCACTTT. Amino acids: CAISESRGIGGSPLHF. V usage is TRBV10-3 and J usage is TRBJ1-6, with D maybe TRBD1 (6 bases). Trimming took off 0 bases at V and 9 bases at J, with 15 bases between the two ends. The CDR3 runs to 16 residues. Looked up from germline, CDR1 is ENHRY and CDR2 is SYGVKD.

This clone was counted once. The rearrangement uses TRBV4-3 and TRBJ1-4; D uncertain. V was cut by 3 bases and J by 8 bases, with 13 bases left in between. CDR1 LGHNA and CDR2 YSLEER come from the germline V gene. The CDR3 runs 14 residues. CDR3 nucleotide sequence: TGCGCCAGCAGCCAGCGGCGGGCGGGGGAAAAACTGTTTTTT. This encodes CASSQRRAGEKLFF.

This clone was recorded once. The CDR3 loop reads CASSYSRGAADTQYF. CDR3 sequence (DNA): TGTGCCAGCAGTTACTCCAGAGGGGCCGCAGATACGCAGTATTTT. This chain uses TRBV6-5 with TRBJ2-3; the D gene could be TRBD1 or TRBD2 (5 bases each). Germline V gives CDR1 MNHEY, CDR2 SVGAGI. There are 15 residues in the CDR3. V was clipped by 0 bases and J by 4 bases, with 11 bases between them.